The T cell receptor (beta chain) under discussion was sequenced for a study of vaccination and CD4 T cells after COVID-19 (dated by TCRdb to the early 2020s). Concerning the study at large: Convalescent patients had a positive SARS-CoV-2 result on nasal swab PCR, and of these patients, under ten had mild disease and one had severe disease. The convalescent cohort comprised six males and four females, including two Hispanic individuals, seven Caucasians, two Asians and one multiracial person. Participants got two doses of the Pfizer-BioNTech BNT162b2 vaccine (n=8) or two doses of the Moderna mRNA-1273 vaccine (n=2). Post-COVID blood samples were collected from convalescent patients a median of roughly 100 days after diagnosis, with a range of roughly 30 to 161 days. Post-vaccine blood samples were taken a median of around 68 days after the second vaccine dose, with a range of about 14 to 241 days. For stimulating the cultures, overlapping spike peptide pools were used, derived from SARS-CoV-2 as well as from the common cold coronaviruses HCoV-NL63, HCoV-OC43 and HCoV-229E. Control cultures received a CEFX viral epitope pool as the positive control, an HIV-1 Nef peptide pool as the negative control, or no peptide. In around ten COVID-19 convalescent patients and a handful of infection-naive healthy vaccine recipients, the spike-specific CD4+ TCR repertoire before mRNA vaccination was compared with the repertoire after mRNA vaccination.

The intended sense of this specimen's treatment or condition label: approximately nine-day PBMC culture with coronavirus spike peptide pools or control peptides (ViraFEST assay). The ViraFEST assay was used in the study, in which antigen-specific T cells were expanded with peptide pools and expanded clonotypes were subsequently identified by TCR sequencing. The convalescent patients' positive SARS-CoV-2 PCR tests were from March to December 2020, which was before the Alpha, Beta and Delta variants emerged in the United States. Approximately 1.8 million PBMCs per well were cultured in IMDM with about 5% human AB serum and about 9.2 IU/ml IL-2, plus 10 ug/ml peptide pools. Half of the culture medium was replaced with fresh IL-2-containing medium on days 3 and 7. Once the cells had been in culture for less than 12 days, the EasySep CD4+ T cell isolation kit was used to isolate CD4+ T cells by negative selection. Ficoll-Paque Plus gradient centrifugation was used to isolate PBMCs from whole blood, and the isolated PBMCs were then either used fresh or cryopreserved at -140C. Culture conditions were generally each tested in triplicate wells.

The library was prepared using PCR. TCR sequencing of DNA from cultured CD4+ T cells used the Oncomine TCR Beta short-read assay at the Johns Hopkins FTIC core. Genomic DNA was extracted from the cultured CD4+ T cells with the QIAamp micro DNA kit. Oncomine TCR Beta libraries from cultured CD4+ T cells were pooled with unique dual indexes and sequenced on an Illumina iSeq 100. Per the authors' processing: Non-productive sequences were removed, and CDR3s that did not start with C, did not end with F or W, or were shorter than 7 amino acids were discarded. The MANAFEST web application identified antigen-specific clonotypes by comparing peptide-stimulated wells against reference wells and other culture wells. Positive clones required FDR below 0.05, an odds ratio above 5, and productive frequency above 0.1% in at least two of three replicate wells. A clonotype counted as cross-reactive if it showed significant expansion both in the SARS-CoV-2 spike wells and in at least one common cold coronavirus spike condition. CDR3 homology was assessed with Levenshtein distances (stringdist) and unrooted phylogenetic trees (ape) in R version 3.6.1. TCRdb reprocessing: public reads trimmed at Q25 with fastp, clones called with MiXCR, in-frame beta chains kept. Records with the same CDR3 protein are collapsed into one entry carrying the most frequent genes and DNA. V and J calls and clone size were set by TCRdb, not the authors. The sample records about 7,000 distinct CDR3 sequences, more than 60% of which are singletons. Clones ranked in the top ten supply approximately 16% of the sample.

Measured from the cysteine to the phenylalanine, the CDR3 is 18 residues long. Only CDR3 DNA remains: 54 bases, in frame from the first base. At the junction V is shortened by 6 bases and J by 1 base; bases outside the gene matches: 14. In the germline V gene, CDR1 corresponds to MNHNS and CDR2 to SASEGT. Comments on this clonotype: What this receptor recognizes is not known. Within one base of it there is no much larger clone, and no base qualities were kept.

On the study overall, not on this receptor specifically: The study included relatively few convalescent patients and did not analyze early timepoints after natural infection. Of the vaccine-specific clones found in convalescent patients, nearly all (304 of 307) were mono-reactive for SARS-CoV-2 spike instead of being cross-reactive with common cold coronaviruses. In convalescent patients, a median around 86% of post-vaccine SARS-CoV-2-reactive clones were detected only after vaccination, suggesting vaccine-specific priming. Although the median number of SARS-CoV-2-reactive clonotypes went up from around 19 after infection to approximately 40 after vaccination, the increase was not significant.

This receptor was obtained from a human donor who had recovered from COVID-19. This chain joins TRBV6-1 to TRBJ1-5, with 8 bases in between that match TRBD1. The sample consisted of CD4+ T cells from blood, cultured in vitro. The CDR3 amino acid sequence is: CASRGRTGSWESNQPQHF. The nucleotides are TGTGCCAGCAGAGGCCGGACAGGGTCTTGGGAGAGCAATCAGCCCCAGCATTTT.